These T cell receptor beta chains were read from a single sample in a study of OX40 agonist ivuxolimab in advanced cancers. Clones were sequenced by immunoSEQ multiplex PCR, and TCRdb holds only the in-frame ones, with some missing. The data show roughly 60,000 clones, with around 93% seen just once and roughly 0.44% held by the top ten. Here the sequenced sample was CD4+ or CD8+ T cells sorted from blood, taken in a trial of the OX40 agonist ivuxolimab. All receptors come from an adult with an advanced solid tumor such as melanoma, head and neck, liver or kidney cancer. Each CDR3 is given with its conserved first and last residue.

V	J	CDR3
TRBV7-6	TRBJ2-7	CASSLARDEQYF
TRBV19	TRBJ2-2	CASSTGQGNTGELFF
TRBV27	TRBJ2-5	CASRQTGRGETQYF
TRBV7-8	TRBJ1-6	CASMPQTVIYYSPLHF
TRBV19	TRBJ1-1	CASSSLTGARNTEAFF
TRBV6-5	TRBJ2-3	CASSPGFSTDTQYF
TRBV19	TRBJ1-3	CASSATHQGFSGNTIYF
TRBV5-1	TRBJ2-4	CASSLELAGAGIQYF
TRBV21-1	TRBJ2-7	CASSKYVQGNIWLSTYEQYF
TRBV10-3	TRBJ2-1	CAISESQGLAGNEQFF
TRBV14	TRBJ1-5	CASSQEGRINQPQHF
TRBV30	TRBJ1-2	CAWNPSWLLNYGYTF
TRBV6-6	TRBJ2-6	CASTPQTGANVLTF
TRBV6-1	TRBJ1-4	CASSEDGVGEKLFF
TRBV30	TRBJ2-1	CAWSVRLSSGRHNEQFF
TRBV6-5	TRBJ2-1	CASNRGGRSYNEQFF
TRBV6-5	TRBJ2-6	CASSYTVDSGANVLTF
TRBV4-3	TRBJ1-3	CASSQAAAGQISGNTIYF
TRBV18	TRBJ2-2	CASSSGQGAYTGELFF
TRBV11-3	TRBJ1-1	CASSLGGRVIAEAFF
TRBV5-4	TRBJ1-1	CASSPAKGDTEAFF
TRBV6-6	TRBJ2-2	CASSRNTGELFF
TRBV19	TRBJ2-3	CAAPGRVLHTHTDTQYF
TRBV5-1	TRBJ2-2	CASNYSPGTSGRMFIPGELFF
TRBV6-6	TRBJ2-2	CASSYSSGNTGELFF
TRBV27	TRBJ2-2	CASTPLWGQGHTGELFF
TRBV2	TRBJ1-5	CASSVRTGGQPQHF
TRBV19	TRBJ1-4	CASSYGRADANEKLFF
TRBV29-1	TRBJ2-5	CSVRGRGGETQYF
TRBV19	TRBJ2-1	CASSMGGGGLNEQFF
TRBV10-1	TRBJ2-4	CASSEGSGSVAKNIQYF
TRBV2	TRBJ2-1	CASSDFSRTGGRAFF
TRBV28	TRBJ1-2	CASSLAEGVVYYGYTF
TRBV4-1	TRBJ1-1	CASSQPDGSTLSKNTEAFF
TRBV19	TRBJ2-7	CASSIGTAYEQYF
TRBV10-2	TRBJ2-4	CASSDSGTGATTLAKNIQYF
TRBV29-1	TRBJ2-2	CSVRGGTNTGELFF
TRBV29-1	TRBJ1-1	CSALVQSGSTEAFF
TRBV18	TRBJ2-7	CASSPLSQGRSEQYF
TRBV5-8	TRBJ1-2	CASRYAGSTSHYGYTF
TRBV5-6	TRBJ2-2	CASSHGSLGGAGELFF
TRBV19	TRBJ2-2	CASTDRDRATGELFF
TRBV5-1	TRBJ2-1	CASSLGTSAAEQFF
TRBV18	TRBJ2-7	CASSHPPGISEQYF
TRBV12-5	TRBJ2-1	CASGLPTGLSSYNEQFF
TRBV6-5	TRBJ2-1	CASSLTSMQGDNEQFF
TRBV19	TRBJ1-2	CASSRGPPLNYGYTF
TRBV2	TRBJ2-1	CASSQDGGKGDEQFF
TRBV7-2	TRBJ1-3	CASSGRRSSGNTIYF
TRBV30	TRBJ2-5	CAWSPLGGGKETQYF
TRBV6-1	TRBJ2-7	CASRTGGGEQYF
TRBV19	TRBJ2-1	CASSISTSGNNEQFF
TRBV19	TRBJ2-2	CASSPGGAGTGELFF
TRBV7-2	TRBJ1-1	CASSLAQALFLNTEAFF
TRBV5-1	TRBJ2-1	CASSLVGLAGEAAFF
TRBV18	TRBJ1-5	CASSLSDTFNQPQHF
TRBV30	TRBJ1-5	CACETGSRDQPQHF
TRBV7-2	TRBJ2-5	CASSTLAGGHKETQYF
TRBV5-1	TRBJ1-4	CASSSGRTTNEKLFF